This T cell receptor (beta chain) was obtained from a study of T cell responses to AZD1222 COVID-19 vaccine. Study-level findings and limits: Spike-specific TCR breadth and depth both grew after two AZD1222 doses.

To note about this clone: What it binds is unknown.

Per germline, CDR1 LGHDT and CDR2 YNNKEL (reference sequence). The CDR3 is 14 residues long. V gave up 4 bases and J gave up 4 bases, with 14 bases separating them. The method was immunoSEQ multiplex PCR; TCRdb's version includes in-frame clones alone and lacks a portion of them. The table lists 150,000 or so clones, almost 95% of them singletons, with 2.3% in the top ten. Sample: peripheral blood, taken on day 0 of AZD1222 vaccination. V usage is TRBV3-1 (or the pseudogene TRBV3-2) and J usage is TRBJ2-7; tentatively, D is TRBD2 (5 bases). The clonotype was recovered from an adult in good health. CDR3 DNA: TGTGCCAGCAGCCCTGGGCACGGAGGATACGAGCAGTACTTC. Protein sequence: CASSPGHGGYEQYF.